What follows is one T cell receptor (beta chain) and its context. What it recognizes is unknown. These data belong to a study of post-analysis software for immune sequencing data. Study-wide context: Patients had relapsing-remitting, secondary progressive or progressive-relapsing multiple sclerosis; some lacked subtype. Study results and limitations: For normalized Chao1 diversity, multiple sclerosis patients scored significantly lower than controls did. Compared with controls, patients had more of roughly five TRBV segments, including TRBV5-6, TRBV5-1 and TRBV20-1.

Unique molecular identifiers were built into the TCR beta cDNA libraries. TCRdb redid the calling of the PCR reads with MiXCR, one entry per CDR3 protein. The sample records 800,000 to 950,000 distinct CDR3 sequences, 53% being singletons. Looked up from germline, CDR1 is MDHEN and CDR2 is SYDVKM. The CDR3 contains 17 residues. The V segment lost 7 bases and the J segment 4 bases; nucleotides outside the gene matches: 16. The sequencing input was blood. The clonotype comes from a girl aged 5 to 17 with multiple sclerosis. This chain uses TRBV28 with TRBJ1-5; 7 nucleotides align to TRBD1. The CDR3 spells CASNPLQKQGRNQPQHF. For the CDR3, the DNA is TGTGCCAGCAACCCCCTTCAAAAACAGGGGAGGAATCAGCCCCAGCATTTT.